A selection of T cell receptor beta chains follows, all from one sample in a study of Ad26.COV2.S vaccination and SARS-CoV-2 variants. Sequenced by immunoSEQ multiplex PCR; TCRdb stores in-frame clones only, minus some. The profile shows some 460,000 clones, 80% to 90% of them singletons. Material: peripheral blood, obtained in a trial of Ad26.COV2.S vaccine versus placebo. Source of these receptors: a person between 18 and 59 years old who received the Ad26.COV2.S COVID-19 vaccine or a placebo. Each CDR3 is given with its conserved first and last residue. Expanded clones are given a class, and other clones once, few, many or no size at all.

TRBJ2-1	TRBV30	.	13	CAWSPGIYNEQFF
TRBJ2-7	TRBV29-1	once	13	CSVEDGVGGEQYF
TRBJ2-5	TRBV4-1	.	16	CASSQVYVRDGKTQYF
TRBJ1-2	TRBV19	.	16	CASSMVGTARGYGYTF
TRBJ2-3	TRBV24-1	.	14	CATSDFGSTDTQYF
TRBJ1-5	TRBV30	few	14	CAWSGGRIEQPQHF
TRBJ2-1	TRBV28	.	15	CASSSGLAGGDEQFF
TRBJ1-6	TRBV19	.	15	CASSLNAGVGSPLHF
TRBJ2-5	TRBV24-1	.	15	CATSEGTGLQETQYF
TRBJ2-7	TRBV5-1	.	12	CASSSQGYEQYF
TRBJ2-3	TRBV12-5	.	14	CASAGWGVTDTQYF
TRBJ2-7	TRBV5-4	.	13	CASSGQGAREQYF
TRBJ2-1	TRBV27	.	16	CASVGRLAGVGGEQFF
TRBJ1-2	TRBV28	.	13	CASRAPGLGGYTF
TRBJ1-2	TRBV27	.	13	CASSRQDSYGYTF
TRBJ2-7	TRBV11-2	once	13	CASSFETGREQYF
TRBJ2-1	TRBV18	.	16	CASSPLNLAQGNEQFF
TRBJ1-2	TRBV7-2	once	16	CASSLGNQPPRYGYTF
TRBJ2-1	TRBV15	.	16	CATSRDRDRGLNEQFF
TRBJ2-2	TRBV3-1/TRBV3-2	.	14	CASSQDGWTGELFF
TRBJ2-3	TRBV27	once	16	CASSRWTSDAADTQYF
TRBJ2-7	TRBV5-6	.	14	CASSLRQGSYEQYF
TRBJ2-1	TRBV28	.	13	CASSFGDYNEQFF